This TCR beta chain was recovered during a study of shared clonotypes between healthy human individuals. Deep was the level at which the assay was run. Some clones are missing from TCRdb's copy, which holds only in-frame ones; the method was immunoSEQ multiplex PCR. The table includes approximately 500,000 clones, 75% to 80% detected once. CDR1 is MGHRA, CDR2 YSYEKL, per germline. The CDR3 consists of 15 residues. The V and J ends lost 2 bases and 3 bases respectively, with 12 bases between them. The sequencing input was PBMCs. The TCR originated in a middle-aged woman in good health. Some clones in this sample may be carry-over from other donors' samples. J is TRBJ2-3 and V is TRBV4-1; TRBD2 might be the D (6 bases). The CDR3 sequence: CASSQTRDFTDTQYF. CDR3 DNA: TGCGCCAGCAGCCAAACTAGGGACTTTACAGATACGCAGTATTTT.